The 10 T cell receptor beta chains below were found in one sample sequenced in a study of CD8+ T cells in alopecia areata. Extracted RNA was reverse transcribed into cDNA, the sequencing template. Some clones are missing from TCRdb's copy, which holds only in-frame ones; the method was immunoSEQ multiplex PCR. The repertoire includes fewer than 80,000 clones, approximately 61% of them detected once, and approximately 19% sits in the top ten. The sample was CD8+ T cells sorted from blood, taken at week 0. The receptors derive from a human donor with alopecia areata.

The genes are TRBV10-3 and TRBJ2-5; unclear D gene. V lost 3 bases, J lost 0 bases, and 2 bases lay in between. The CDR3 sequence is 12 residues long. The germline CDR1 and CDR2 sequences are ENHRY and SYGVKD. CDR3 in amino acids: CAISDDQETQYF. The CDR3 DNA is TGTGCCATCAGTGATGACCAAGAGACCCAGTACTTC.

The CDR3 DNA sequence: TGTGCCAGCAGCCGGGACAGGGACGATCAGCCCCAGCATTTT. Translating gives CASSRDRDDQPQHF. The chain links TRBV7-6 to TRBJ1-5; 9 bases are shared with TRBD1. Trimming removed 5 bases from V and 5 bases from J; junction bases left unmatched: 4. Germline-derived CDR1 and CDR2 are SGHVS and FNYEAQ. This CDR3 has 14 amino acids.

As to this clone: Its ends do not fully match the called genes, so a read error is possible. The J gene is TRBJ2-7, the V gene TRBV29-1; possibly TRBD1 for D (6 bases). The CDR3 extends over 12 amino acids. Germline V gene lookup returns CDR1 SQVTM and CDR2 ANQGSEA. The CDR3 sequence is CSVEEIGGRQYF. CDR3 DNA: TGCAGCGTGGAAGAGATTGGGGGCAGACAGTACTTC.

This clone has a handful of counts. This chain connects TRBV6-1 to TRBJ2-6; TRBD1 is a possible D gene (5 bases). This CDR3 has 15 residues. CDR1 and CDR2 (germline): MNHNS, SASEGT. Trimming pared 4 bases from V and 0 bases from J, leaving 7 bases between. The CDR3 protein is CASSVDSSGANVLTF. The DNA for the CDR3 is TGTGCCAGCAGTGTAGACAGCTCTGGGGCCAACGTCCTGACTTTC.

This clone was found a few times. The rearrangement joins TRBV2 to TRBJ2-5; 7 bases are a match to TRBD1. This CDR3 region has 15 residues. The J segment lost 4 bases and the V segment lost 1 base, leaving 6 bases of the junction unmatched. The germline V gene has CDR1 SNHLY and CDR2 FYNNEI. CDR3 nucleotide sequence: TGTGCCAGCAGTGAAGTACGACAGGGTGGAGAGACCCAGTACTTC. Residues: CASSEVRQGGETQYF.

The chain carries TRBV5-6 and TRBJ1-1, with no clear D. The CDR3 sequence is 14 residues long. Trimming removed 2 bases at V and 6 bases at J, with 14 bases between. Germline V gene lookup returns CDR1 SGHDT and CDR2 YYEEEE. CDR3 amino acids: CASSFWTERAEAFF. In DNA, the CDR3 is TGTGCCAGCAGCTTTTGGACCGAAAGGGCTGAAGCTTTCTTT.

The genes are TRBV5-1 and TRBJ1-4; 7 positions agree with TRBD1. Germline V gene data show CDR1 as SGHRS and CDR2 as YFSETQ. The CDR3 spans 16 residues. Trimming cost V 6 bases and J 0 bases; bases outside gene matches: 8. The CDR3 region has the DNA TGCGCCAGCACGACAGGGAGAGGAGCAACTAATGAAAAACTGTTTTTT. It specifies CASTTGRGATNEKLFF.

The V and J genes are TRBV5-6 and TRBJ2-1; no firm D call. This CDR3 spans 15 amino acids. V dropped 3 bases and J dropped 7 bases, with 17 bases sitting between them. Germline CDR1 reads SGHDT; CDR2 reads YYEEEE. CDR3 loop: CASSSPGVGGNEQFF. The CDR3 DNA sequence: TGTGCCAGCAGCTCTCCAGGCGTGGGTGGGAATGAGCAGTTCTTC.

The gene calls are TRBV29-1 and TRBJ1-4, with D uncertain. The CDR3 covers 13 residues. V lost 3 bases, J lost 0 bases, and 5 bases lay in between. Looked up from germline, CDR1 is SQVTM and CDR2 is ANQGSEA. This CDR3 reads CSVESPTNEKLFF. The DNA of the CDR3 is TGCAGCGTTGAGTCACCAACTAATGAAAAACTGTTTTTT.

Details on this clone: The germline gene is not matched at one end of the junction; a read error may be the cause. The chain couples TRBV7-2 to TRBJ2-3; D may be TRBD2 (5 bases). Per the germline V gene, CDR1 is SGHTA and CDR2 is FQGNSA. This CDR3 is built from 16 residues. This CDR3 reads CASSQSGLGTPDTQYF. Here the CDR3 DNA reads TGCGCCAGCAGCCAATCCGGACTCGGAACCCCAGATACGCAGTATTTT. Using reference TRBV7-2 and TRBJ2-3 for the parts outside the CDR3, the full variable domain is GAGVSQSPSNKVTEKGKDVELRCDPISGHTALYWYRQSLGQGLEFLIYFQGNSAPDKSGLPSDRFSAERTGGSVSTLTIQRTQQEDSAVYLCASSQSGLGTPDTQYFGPGTRLTVL.